Listed here is a single T cell receptor (beta chain). This table comes from immunoSEQ multiplex PCR, and its TCRdb copy is limited to in-frame clones, with some not included. The sample carries tens of thousands of clones, approximately 92% recorded once. This sample was taken from a study of T cell changes during pregnancy in multiple sclerosis. This CDR3 is 14 amino acids long. Germline assignment: CDR1 SNHLY and CDR2 FYNNEI. V lost 4 bases to trimming and J lost 11 bases; unmatched junction nucleotides: 9. This chain joins TRBV2 and TRBJ2-3; TRBD2 agrees at 10 bases. The sequencing here drew on peripheral blood, taken in the third trimester of pregnancy. The TCR comes from a female donor in good health, enrolled as a control in a pregnancy study. CDR3 nucleotides: TGTGCCAGCAGTGTTGAGCGGGGGGGGGCGATGCAGTATTTT. Translated: CASSVERGGAMQYF. Full variable domain (outside the CDR3, taken from reference TRBV2 and TRBJ2-3): EPEVTQTPSHQVTQMGQEVILRCVPISNHLYFYWYRQILGQKVEFLVSFYNNEISEKSEIFDDQFSVERPDGSNFTLKIRSTKLEDSAMYFCASSVERGGAMQYFGPGTRLTVL.